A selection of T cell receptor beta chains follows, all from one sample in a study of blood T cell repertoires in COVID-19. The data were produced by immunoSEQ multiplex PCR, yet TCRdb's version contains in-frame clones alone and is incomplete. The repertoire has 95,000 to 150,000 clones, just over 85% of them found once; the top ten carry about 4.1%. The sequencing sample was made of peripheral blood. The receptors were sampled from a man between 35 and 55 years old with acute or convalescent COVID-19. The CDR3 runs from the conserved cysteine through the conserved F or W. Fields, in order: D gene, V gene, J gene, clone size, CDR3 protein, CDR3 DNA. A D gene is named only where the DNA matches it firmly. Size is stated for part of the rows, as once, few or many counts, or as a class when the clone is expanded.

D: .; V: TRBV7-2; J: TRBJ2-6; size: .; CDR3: CASSLAAGPGANVLTF; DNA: TGTGCCAGCAGCTTAGCGGCGGGACCTGGGGCCAACGTCCTGACTTTC
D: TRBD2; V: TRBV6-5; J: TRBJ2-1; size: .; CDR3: CASRRLAGGYNEQFF; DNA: TGTGCCAGCAGAAGACTAGCGGGAGGTTACAATGAGCAGTTCTTC
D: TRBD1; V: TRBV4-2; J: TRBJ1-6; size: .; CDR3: CASSQEVTGTGESSPLHF; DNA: TGTGCCAGCAGCCAAGAAGTTACCGGGACAGGGGAAAGTTCACCCCTCCACTTT
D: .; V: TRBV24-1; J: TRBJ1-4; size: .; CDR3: CATSGAGPFEKLFF; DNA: TGTGCCACCAGTGGGGCAGGGCCTTTTGAAAAACTGTTTTTT
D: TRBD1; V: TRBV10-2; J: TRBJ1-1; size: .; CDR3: CASSPRTGGTEAFF; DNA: TGCGCCAGCAGCCCTCGGACAGGGGGCACTGAAGCTTTCTTT
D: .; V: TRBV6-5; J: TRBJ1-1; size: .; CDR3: CASSYSAGALNTEAFF; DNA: TGTGCCAGCAGTTACTCGGCGGGGGCCCTGAACACTGAAGCTTTCTTT
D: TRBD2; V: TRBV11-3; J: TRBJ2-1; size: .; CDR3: CASSLALTGGNNEQFF; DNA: TGTGCCAGCAGTCTAGCGTTAACGGGGGGGAACAATGAGCAGTTCTTC
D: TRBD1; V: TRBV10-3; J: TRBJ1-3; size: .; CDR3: CAIRAPGTATAGNTIYF; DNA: TGTGCCATCAGGGCCCCCGGGACAGCCACTGCTGGAAACACCATATATTTT
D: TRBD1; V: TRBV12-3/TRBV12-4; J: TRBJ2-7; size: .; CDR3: CASSYRGEQYF; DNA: TGTGCCAGCAGTTACAGGGGCGAGCAGTACTTC
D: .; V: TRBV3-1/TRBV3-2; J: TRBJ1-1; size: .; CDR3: CASSQEFQMNTEAFF; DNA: TGTGCCAGCAGCCAAGAGTTTCAGATGAACACTGAAGCTTTCTTT
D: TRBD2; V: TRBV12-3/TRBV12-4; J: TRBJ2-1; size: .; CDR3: CASRAGVLNEQFF; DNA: TGTGCCAGCAGGGCGGGAGTGCTCAATGAGCAGTTCTTC
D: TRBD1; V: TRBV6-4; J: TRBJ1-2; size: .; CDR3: CASIPTGVRGYTF; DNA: TGTGCCAGCATTCCGACAGGGGTACGTGGCTACACCTTC
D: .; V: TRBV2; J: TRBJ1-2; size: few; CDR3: CASSEFRGGYGYTF; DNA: TGTGCCAGCAGTGAGTTTAGGGGCGGCTATGGCTACACCTTC
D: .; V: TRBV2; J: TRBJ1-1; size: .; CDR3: CASSVAAETEAFF; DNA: TGTGCCAGCAGTGTGGCGGCGGAGACTGAAGCTTTCTTT
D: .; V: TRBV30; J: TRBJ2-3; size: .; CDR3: CAWSVLRLAVRFTDTQYF; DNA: TGTGCCTGGAGTGTACTTAGGCTAGCCGTACGATTCACAGATACGCAGTATTTT